This T cell receptor (beta chain) emerged from a study of immune characteristics of hereditary and idiopathic chronic pancreatitis. Findings and caveats of the study: Because tissue was from TPIAT only, disease duration differences may confound results. No patients had chronic pancreatitis due to alcohol use.

As concerns this clone: Antigen unknown.

Patients having total pancreatectomy with islet autotransplantation provided the chronic pancreatitis pancreas tissue. TCR beta sequencing used genomic DNA from unsorted bulk pancreas tissue. Sequenced by immunoSEQ multiplex PCR; TCRdb stores in-frame clones only, minus some. The table lists about 14,000 clones, 73% of them singletons. V was cut by 0 bases and J by 5 bases, with 21 bases left in between. In germline, CDR1 is SGHRS, CDR2 YFSETQ. This CDR3 is 17 amino acids long. The chain is built from TRBV5-1 and TRBJ2-7; D unclear. This TCR derives from a human donor with chronic pancreatitis. Sequencing input: pancreas tissue with hereditary chronic pancreatitis. CDR3 sequence: CASSLVSSDPSKNEQYF. CDR3 in DNA: TGCGCCAGCAGCTTGGTTTCGAGCGACCCTTCAAAGAACGAGCAGTACTTC.